Presented here are 17 T cell receptor beta chains from one specimen sequenced in a study of blood T cell repertoires in COVID-19. Here immunoSEQ multiplex PCR was the method, and the copy in TCRdb shows in-frame clones only, minus some. The repertoire includes about 120,000 clones, roughly 69% of them detected once, and approximately 2% sits in the top ten. The source material was peripheral blood. Receptors originate from a woman in her 70s with acute or convalescent COVID-19.

The chain carries TRBV11-1 and TRBJ1-1; no firm D call. Trimming stripped 2 bases from V and 0 bases from J, with 4 bases between. CDR3 size: 13 residues. Germline V gene lookup returns CDR1 SGHAT and CDR2 FQDESV (reference sequence). The CDR3 DNA reads TGTGCCAGCAGCTTAAGCTTGAACACTGAAGCTTTCTTT. Translation: CASSLSLNTEAFF.

V gene TRBV15 combines with J gene TRBJ1-1; 9 nucleotides match TRBD1. The germline V gene has CDR1 LNHNV and CDR2 YYDKDF (reference sequence). The junction had 3 bases not matched to a gene; V was cut back by 1 base and J by 3 bases. The CDR3 contains 15 residues. CDR3 in amino acids: CATSRVRQGDTEAFF. CDR3 DNA sequence: TGTGCCACCAGCAGAGTGAGACAGGGGGACACTGAAGCTTTCTTT.

This rearrangement joins TRBV19 to TRBJ1-5, with D tentatively TRBD1 (6 bases). V gave up 5 bases and J gave up 2 bases, with 13 bases separating them. The CDR3 sequence is 15 residues long. Per the germline V gene, CDR1 is LNHDA and CDR2 is SQIVND (reference sequence). CDR3 DNA sequence: TGTGCCAGTAGTTCCGGGGCAGGGGGCAATCAGCCCCAGCATTTT. It codes for CASSSGAGGNQPQHF.

This sequence joins TRBV19 and TRBJ1-2; 11 bases are a match to TRBD1. Germline V lookup: CDR1 LNHDA, CDR2 SQIVND (reference sequence). The length of the CDR3 is 17 residues. With V trimmed by 6 bases and J by 5 bases, 14 bases remained unmatched. CDR3 amino acids: CASSPQGQGASGYGYTF. The CDR3 region has the DNA TGTGCCAGTAGCCCCCAAGGACAGGGGGCGAGCGGTTATGGCTACACCTTC.

V gene TRBV3-1 (or the pseudogene TRBV3-2) combines with J gene TRBJ1-1, with D perhaps TRBD1 (5 bases). Trimming pared 9 bases from V and 10 bases from J, leaving 24 bases between. Germline assignment: CDR1 LGHDT and CDR2 YNNKEL (reference sequence). This CDR3 has 14 amino acids. CDR3 nucleotide sequence: TGTGCCAGTTCTCCTCCCGGGACTCCCCCGGCAGCTTTCTTT. Its translation is CASSPPGTPPAAFF.

The chain carries TRBV7-6 and TRBJ2-5; D is perhaps TRBD2 (5 bases). Germline V gene data show CDR1 as SGHVS and CDR2 as FNYEAQ. Trimming cost V 1 base and J 1 base, with 7 bases left between them. The CDR3 extends over 14 amino acids. CDR3 amino acids: CASSLGAAQETQYF. CDR3 coding DNA: TGTGCCAGCAGCTTAGGAGCGGCCCAAGAGACCCAGTACTTC.

The V and J genes are TRBV11-2 and TRBJ2-7, with D possibly TRBD1 on 5 matching bases. Germline V gene sequence: CDR1 SGHAT, CDR2 FQNNGV. The CDR3 is 13 amino acids. Deletions cut 5 bases from V and 6 bases from J, with 14 bases between. The CDR3 sequence: CASSTLTESEQYF. CDR3 DNA sequence: TGTGCCAGCAGCACCTTGACAGAATCCGAGCAGTACTTC.

This clone showed up just a few times. The chain combines TRBV28 with TRBJ2-1, with TRBD2 identical over 7 bases. Germline loops: CDR1 MDHEN, CDR2 SYDVKM. The CDR3 totals 15 residues. The trim removed 2 bases at V and 6 bases at J, leaving 7 bases unmatched. The CDR3 sequence is CASSLAGVDLNEQFF. The CDR3, as DNA: TGTGCCAGCAGTTTAGCGGGAGTTGACCTCAATGAGCAGTTCTTC. The full variable domain, with the rest looked up from reference TRBV28 and TRBJ2-1, is DVKVTQSSRYLVKRTGEKVFLECVQDMDHENMFWYRQDPGLGLRLIYFSYDVKMKEKGDIPEGYSVSREKKERFSLILESASTNQTSMYLCASSLAGVDLNEQFFGPGTRLTVL.

The chain joins TRBV3-1 (or the pseudogene TRBV3-2) to TRBJ2-1, with D unresolved. The ends were cut back, 0 bases at V and 5 bases at J, with 8 bases in the middle. Germline V gene lookup returns CDR1 LGHDT and CDR2 YNNKEL (reference sequence). There are 14 residues in the CDR3. The CDR3 DNA is TGTGCCAGCAGCCAAGATCTAAAGCACAATGAGCAGTTCTTC. Translating gives CASSQDLKHNEQFF.

The chain employs TRBV14 and TRBJ2-1; D might be TRBD2 (5 bases). This CDR3 region has 19 residues. Between the trimmed V and J ends, which lost 0 bases and 0 bases, there was a span of 18 bases. CDR1 is SGHDN, CDR2 FVKESK, per germline. The CDR3 spells CASSQEVPQRGSSYNEQFF. The CDR3 DNA reads TGTGCCAGCAGCCAAGAGGTCCCCCAACGGGGTAGCTCCTACAATGAGCAGTTCTTC.

This chain links TRBV7-2 with TRBJ2-3; 7 bases agree with TRBD1. V dropped 3 bases and J dropped 0; count of bases not matched to a gene: 6. Germline V gene data show CDR1 as SGHTA and CDR2 as FQGNSA. This CDR3 has 16 residues. CDR3 protein: CASSLVGQRSTDTQYF. The CDR3 DNA reads as TGTGCCAGCAGCTTGGTGGGACAGCGAAGCACAGATACGCAGTATTTT.

This sequence joins TRBV7-2 and TRBJ2-7, with D possibly matching TRBD2 (6 bases). The germline V gene has CDR1 SGHTA and CDR2 FQGNSA. This CDR3 is 14 amino acids long. V was trimmed by 5 bases and J by 1 base, leaving 12 bases between them. CDR3 sequence: CASSQDYRSYEQYF. CDR3 in DNA: TGTGCCAGCAGCCAGGACTACCGATCCTACGAGCAGTACTTC.

The rearrangement uses TRBV29-1 and TRBJ1-2; 12 nucleotides match TRBD1. The CDR3 is 17 residues long. Per germline, CDR1 SQVTM and CDR2 ANQGSEA. V gave up 7 bases and J gave up 3 bases; unmatched junction bases: 15. CDR3 in amino acids: CSAAGTGGRGPYYGYTF. The CDR3, as DNA: TGCAGCGCCGCCGGGACAGGGGGCCGAGGTCCTTACTATGGCTACACCTTC.

The sample holds a few counts of this clone. The rearrangement joins TRBV7-3 to TRBJ2-1, with 9 bases fitting TRBD2. The CDR3 is 17 residues long. Germline V gene data show CDR1 as SGHTA and CDR2 as FQGTGA. V shed 5 bases and J 8 bases; nucleotides not matched to a gene: 16. This CDR3 is CASSPYPGVAGAHEQFF. As DNA, the CDR3 is TGTGCCAGCAGCCCGTACCCCGGGGTAGCGGGAGCACATGAGCAGTTCTTC.

The genes are TRBV4-1 and TRBJ1-5; 8 nucleotides align to TRBD1. The CDR3 totals 17 residues. With V trimmed by 0 bases and J by 3 bases, 7 bases remained unmatched. From germline, CDR1 is MGHRA and CDR2 YSYEKL. The CDR3 DNA sequence: TGCGCCAGCAGCCAAGACCCCCAGGGGGCGAACAATCAGCCCCAGCATTTT. Amino acid sequence: CASSQDPQGANNQPQHF.

The table lists this clone with a count of one. V is TRBV5-4 and J is TRBJ2-7; the match to TRBD1 covers 8 bases. Per germline, CDR1 SGHNT and CDR2 YYREEE (reference sequence). V lost 5 bases and J lost 6; bases outside the gene matches: 7. The length of the CDR3 is 13 residues. The CDR3 here is CASSQTGGREQYF. The DNA for the CDR3 is TGTGCCAGCAGTCAAACAGGGGGTCGCGAGCAGTACTTC.

The chain has TRBV4-2 and TRBJ1-4, with 11 bases identical to TRBD1. Germline-derived CDR1 and CDR2 are LGHNA and YNFKEQ. The junction had 8 bases not matched to a gene; V was cut back by 3 bases and J by 5 bases. This CDR3 is built from 17 residues. CDR3 in amino acids: CASSQSRGQGGNEKLFF. The CDR3 nucleotides are TGTGCCAGCAGCCAGTCGCGGGGACAGGGGGGGAATGAAAAACTGTTTTTT.